Following are 24 T cell receptor beta chains from one sample sequenced in a study of Graves' ophthalmopathy and Graves' hyperthyroidism. Amplification targeted the TCR beta CDR3 regions, with RNA transcripts as the source material. RT-PCR was first run with HTBI primers, then multiplex PCR in a second round. In TCRdb, the multiplex PCR reads were re-called with MiXCR into one record per CDR3 protein. The table includes around 470,000 distinct CDR3 sequences, 13% to 15% detected once. Sequenced sample: blood. Receptors originate from a woman aged 25 to 45 with Graves' ophthalmopathy.

This clonotype was seen many times. The chain has TRBV5-6 and TRBJ1-3; 8 bases are shared with TRBD1. V lost 5 bases and J lost 4; bases outside the gene matches: 11. The germline V gene has CDR1 SGHDT and CDR2 YYEEEE. The CDR3 covers 16 residues. The CDR3 nucleotides read TGTGCCAGCAGTACAGGGGGACGGTTATTCGGAAACACCATATATTTT. This codes for CASSTGGRLFGNTIYF.

This clonotype came up many times. The chain combines TRBV18 with TRBJ2-4; TRBD2 agrees at 7 bases. The CDR3 has 15 amino acids. Germline CDR1 is KGHSH and CDR2 is LQKENI. The V and J ends lost 6 bases and 0 bases, in that order; junction bases with no gene match: 5. CDR3 loop: CASSKAGEAKNIQYF. The CDR3 DNA follows: TGTGCCAGCTCGAAGGCGGGGGAAGCCAAAAACATTCAGTACTTC.

The table lists this clonotype with many counts. V usage is TRBV9 and J usage is TRBJ1-2; 8 positions agree with TRBD1. This CDR3 spans 15 amino acids. The ends lost 4 bases at V and 4 bases at J; junction bases unmatched: 9. Germline V gene lookup returns CDR1 SGDLS and CDR2 YYNGEE. CDR3 sequence: CASSKGDRRTYGYTF. Written as DNA, the CDR3 is TGTGCCAGCAGCAAAGGGGACAGGCGTACCTATGGCTACACCTTC. Supplemented by reference TRBV9 and TRBJ1-2, the full variable domain reads DSGVTQTPKHLITATGQRVTLRCSPRSGDLSVYWYQQSLDQGLQFLIQYYNGEERAKGNILERFSAQQFPDLHSELNLSSLELGDSALYFCASSKGDRRTYGYTFGSGTRLTVV.

This clonotype showed up many times. The V and J genes are TRBV28 and TRBJ1-5; D gene unclear. The CDR3 runs 14 residues. Germline values: CDR1 MDHEN, CDR2 SYDVKM. V lost 4 bases to trimming and J lost 7 bases, with 14 bases between them. CDR3 in amino acids: CASSSQSRRQPQHF. Here the CDR3 DNA reads TGTGCCAGCAGTTCCCAGTCGAGAAGACAGCCCCAGCATTTT.

The genes are TRBV6-1 and TRBJ2-2; maybe TRBD2 (6 bases). The CDR3 is 13 amino acids. CDR1 is MNHNS and CDR2 is SASEGT in the germline V gene. The V end lost 6 bases, the J end lost 2 bases, and 7 bases lay between the germline ends. CDR3 amino acids: CASRRDNTGELFF. CDR3 coding DNA: TGTGCCAGCAGGCGGGATAACACCGGGGAGCTGTTTTTT.

This clonotype was detected ten times or more. In DNA form, the CDR3 reads TGCAGTGCTAGCTTCCGGGGACCGGGGGGAGAGACCCAGTACTTC. This encodes CSASFRGPGGETQYF. The J gene is TRBJ2-5, the V gene TRBV20-1, with 7 bases identical to TRBD2. There are 15 residues in the CDR3. The ends lost 3 bases at V and 4 bases at J; junction bases unmatched: 11. The germline V gene encodes CDR1 DFQATT and CDR2 SNEGSKA (reference sequence).

This clonotype was found many times. The rearrangement joins TRBV7-9 to TRBJ1-1; tentatively, D is TRBD1 (5 bases). Germline CDR1 is SEHNR and CDR2 is FQNEAQ (reference sequence). The V and J ends lost 3 bases and 11 bases respectively, with 16 bases between them. CDR3 length equals 13 residues. CDR3 coding DNA: TGTGCCAGCAGCTTGCCCTCAGGGCGTGGGGCTTTCTTT. Residues: CASSLPSGRGAFF.

This clonotype has just a few counts. The V gene is TRBV19, the J gene TRBJ1-5, with 10 bases that match TRBD1. CDR1 and CDR2 from the germline V gene are LNHDA and SQIVND (reference sequence). This CDR3 spans 15 amino acids. After removal of 5 bases from V and 10 bases from J, the junction contained 11 bases not matched to a gene. CDR3 sequence: CASSVTGQGIYPQHF. The CDR3 coding sequence is TGTGCCAGTAGTGTTACGGGACAGGGGATTTATCCCCAGCATTTT.

For this clonotype: Given a much more abundant clone one base away, this may be a read error. CDR3 bases: TGCAGTGCTAGAGGGGAGGCAGGGAACACTGAAGCTTTCTTT. As protein: CSARGEAGNTEAFF. The chain has TRBV20-1 and TRBJ1-1; no firm D call. From germline, CDR1 is DFQATT and CDR2 SNEGSKA (reference sequence). The V and J ends lost 1 base and 1 base respectively, with 10 bases between them. This CDR3 region has 14 residues.

The chain combines TRBV7-2 with TRBJ2-4, with TRBD1 as a possible D gene (6 bases). The J call could be wrong; TRBJ2-1 is a better fit for the DNA end. The CDR3 has 13 residues. The germline V gene has CDR1 SGHTA and CDR2 FQGNSA. CDR3 DNA sequence: TGTGCCAGCAGCTTAGGTGCCAGGGGAGAGCAGTTCTTC. Translated: CASSLGARGEQFF.

This clonotype has ten or more counts. The V and J genes are TRBV30 and TRBJ1-2; no firm D call. This CDR3 comprises 13 residues. V shed 1 base and J shed 7 bases, with 13 bases lying between them. The germline V gene encodes CDR1 GTSNPN and CDR2 SVGIG (reference sequence). CDR3 sequence (DNA): TGTGCCTGGAGTGAGGCCAGGTGGTTTGGCTACACCTTC. This sequence encodes CAWSEARWFGYTF.

This clonotype has at least ten counts. The chain has TRBV28 and TRBJ2-7, with 7 bases matching TRBD1. The CDR3 is made up of 13 amino acids. Germline CDR1 and CDR2: MDHEN and SYDVKM. V lost 7 bases, J lost 0 bases, and 3 bases stayed unmatched. CDR3 protein: CASTTGASYEQYF. CDR3 sequence (DNA): TGTGCCAGCACCACAGGGGCCTCCTACGAGCAGTACTTC.

This clonotype was seen many times. This chain uses TRBV6-1 with TRBJ2-2; 12 positions match TRBD2. Per the germline V gene, CDR1 is MNHNS and CDR2 is SASEGT. V dropped 6 bases and J dropped 7; count of bases not matched to a gene: 6. The CDR3 is 15 residues long. The CDR3 region is CASRLAGGPGGELFF. CDR3 nucleotides: TGTGCCAGCAGGCTAGCGGGGGGGCCCGGCGGGGAGCTGTTTTTT.

The table lists this clonotype with many counts. V is TRBV11-2 and J is TRBJ1-1; D uncertain. Trimming stripped 1 base from V and 7 bases from J, with 10 bases between. Germline V gives CDR1 SGHAT, CDR2 FQNNGV. The CDR3 is 13 amino acids. The CDR3 region is CASSLVFGGEAFF. The CDR3 DNA sequence: TGTGCCAGCAGCTTAGTTTTTGGTGGTGAAGCTTTCTTT.

Remarks on this clonotype: It may be a read error: a sequence one base away is much more abundant. This rearrangement joins TRBV15 to TRBJ2-5, with TRBD1 matching over 7 bases. This CDR3 is 14 amino acids long. CDR1 LNHNV and CDR2 YYDKDF come from the germline V gene (reference sequence). Trimming took 10 bases from V and 2 from J; bases not matched to a gene: 10. As DNA, the CDR3 is TGTGCCATCAAAACCGACAGGGATCAAGAGACCCAGTACTTC. This codes for CAIKTDRDQETQYF.

V and J are TRBV14 and TRBJ2-7; D is perhaps TRBD1 or TRBD2 (7 bases each). Germline CDR1 and CDR2: SGHDN and FVKESK. The CDR3 sequence is 21 residues long. Trimming removed 4 bases from V and 7 bases from J, with 38 bases in between. The CDR3 is CASSRTSARAGGAGHGREQYF. The CDR3 nucleotides are TGTGCCAGCAGCCGCACCTCAGCTCGGGCAGGGGGAGCGGGGCACGGTAGGGAGCAGTACTTC. The full variable domain, with the rest looked up from reference TRBV14 and TRBJ2-7, is EAGVTQFPSHSVIEKGQTVTLRCDPISGHDNLYWYRRVMGKEIKFLLHFVKESKQDESGMPNNRFLAERTGGTYSTLKVQPAELEDSGVYFCASSRTSARAGGAGHGREQYFGPGTRLTVT.

The rearrangement links TRBV11-2 to TRBJ2-7, with TRBD2 as a possible D gene (5 bases). V lost 4 bases and J lost 4, with 20 bases in between. The CDR3 is made up of 16 amino acids. CDR1 is SGHAT and CDR2 is FQNNGV in the germline V gene. CDR3 in amino acids: CASSSRLEGRRYEQYF. The CDR3, as DNA: TGTGCCAGCAGCTCCCGATTAGAAGGCCGGAGGTACGAGCAGTACTTC.

This clonotype was picked up many times. CDR3 protein: CASSVMEGSSYTF. The CDR3 nucleotides read TGTGCCAGCAGCGTAATGGAGGGATCAAGCTACACCTTC. V gene TRBV9 combines with J gene TRBJ1-2, with D unresolved. The CDR3 is 13 residues long. CDR1 is SGDLS, CDR2 YYNGEE, per germline. The V and J ends lost 1 base and 9 bases respectively, with 13 bases between them.

This clonotype showed up many times. The V call is TRBV6-1, the J call TRBJ2-7, with 10 positions matching TRBD2. V lost 7 bases to trimming and J lost 3 bases; unmatched junction nucleotides: 12. CDR3 size: 16 residues. Germline V gives CDR1 MNHNS, CDR2 SASEGT. The DNA of the CDR3 is TGTGCCAGCACTGGGCTAGCGGGAGAGTGGGTCTACGAGCAGTACTTC. Translated, it gives CASTGLAGEWVYEQYF.

This clonotype was picked up a small number of times. The J gene is TRBJ1-1, the V gene TRBV6-5, with 9 bases lining up with TRBD1. The trim removed 0 bases at V and 1 base at J, leaving 6 bases unmatched. CDR1 and CDR2 (germline): MNHEY, SVGAGI. The CDR3 has 17 residues. The CDR3 spells CASSYSPLTGGNTEAFF. The CDR3 DNA follows: TGTGCCAGCAGTTACTCGCCCCTGACAGGGGGGAACACTGAAGCTTTCTTT.

This clonotype was detected a few times. The chain has TRBV28 and TRBJ1-2; unclear D gene. The V and J ends lost 3 bases and 1 base respectively, with 9 bases between them. The CDR3 has 14 amino acids. Germline V gene sequence: CDR1 MDHEN, CDR2 SYDVKM. The CDR3 sequence: CASSLTRNNYGYTF. CDR3 bases: TGTGCCAGCAGTTTGACCAGGAATAACTATGGCTACACCTTC.

This clonotype was recorded many times. The V gene is TRBV6-1, the J gene TRBJ1-2; 7 bases agree with TRBD1. Germline V CDR1 and CDR2: MNHNS, SASEGT. CDR3 length: 14 residues. J gave up 0 bases and V 6 bases, and 4 bases lay outside the gene matches. The CDR3 DNA follows: TGTGCCAGCAGACGGGACAGTCCTAACTATGGCTACACCTTC. Its translation is CASRRDSPNYGYTF.

This clonotype came up many times. The rearrangement links TRBV9 to TRBJ2-7; D is unclear. The V gene lost 4 bases and the J gene lost 2 bases, with 13 bases spanning the gap. This CDR3 contains 14 residues. Germline V CDR1 and CDR2: SGDLS, YYNGEE. The CDR3 loop reads CASSQTLAAYEQYF. CDR3 DNA: TGTGCCAGCAGCCAGACCTTGGCGGCCTACGAGCAGTACTTC. Variable domain in full (rest from reference TRBV9 and TRBJ2-7): DSGVTQTPKHLITATGQRVTLRCSPRSGDLSVYWYQQSLDQGLQFLIQYYNGEERAKGNILERFSAQQFPDLHSELNLSSLELGDSALYFCASSQTLAAYEQYFGPGTRLTVT.

This clonotype has a count of ten or more. This chain connects TRBV20-1 to TRBJ2-4; 10 bases map to TRBD2. CDR3 length: 14 residues. CDR1 DFQATT and CDR2 SNEGSKA come from the germline V gene (reference sequence). With 2 bases clipped from V and 8 bases from J, the junction kept 6 bases outside the gene matches. DNA for the CDR3: TGCAGTGCTAGACCCCTAGCGGGAGTATACATTCAGTACTTC. Translation gives CSARPLAGVYIQYF.